This T cell receptor (beta chain) was found in a study of identical twins. Findings of the study overall: Models underestimated TCR alpha sharing (out-of-frame) in monozygotic twins. Conclusions relied on cross-sectional statistical analysis, not following the same donors. High-abundance cord blood beta clonotypes had fewer insertions; memory repertoires showed none.

On this clonotype: Antigen unknown.

TCRdb itself ran the 5' RACE reads through MiXCR, one entry per CDR3 protein. The sample holds roughly 710,000 distinct CDR3 sequences, 6.1% seen once. Every sampled donor was Caucasian and healthy. The germline V gene has CDR1 SGHAT and CDR2 FQDESV (reference sequence). CDR3 length equals 17 residues. Trimming cost V 3 bases and J 0 bases; bases outside gene matches: 4. The sequencing sample was made of naive T cells sorted from blood. The clonotype was recovered from a man aged 18-30 years in good health. V gene TRBV11-1 combines with J gene TRBJ2-1; 11 nucleotides line up with TRBD2. The CDR3 bases are TGTGCCAGCAGCTTCCGACTAGCGGGGAGCTCCTACAATGAGCAGTTCTTC. Translated: CASSFRLAGSSYNEQFF.